A selection of T cell receptor beta chains follows, all from one sample in a study of blood T cell repertoires in COVID-19. TCRdb keeps only in-frame clones here, not all; method: immunoSEQ multiplex PCR. The sample lists a few hundred thousand clones, around 90% occurring once. Sequenced input: peripheral blood. The source is a woman aged 55-69 years with COVID-19, enrolled during active disease. Both conserved end residues are part of each CDR3. The D gene is left open where the match is weak. Clone size is stated in some rows and not others, as once, few, many or a class when expanded.

DNA: TGCGCCAGCAGCTTGGCCGGTACTTGGTCTGAAGCTTTCTTT
CDR3: CASSLAGTWSEAFF
V: TRBV5-1
D: -
length: 14
size: -
J: TRBJ1-1

DNA: TGTGCCAGCAGCGACCCCGGAGTCAATGGCTACACCTTC
CDR3: CASSDPGVNGYTF
V: TRBV9
D: -
length: 13
size: once
J: TRBJ1-2

DNA: TGTGCCAGCAGCTTGGGGACACCCGCTTCCGAGACCCAGTACTTC
CDR3: CASSLGTPASETQYF
V: TRBV5-4
D: -
length: 15
size: -
J: TRBJ2-5

DNA: TGTGCCAGCAGTTTTCCAGGGACAGTCTATGGCTACACCTTC
CDR3: CASSFPGTVYGYTF
V: TRBV3-1/TRBV3-2
D: TRBD1
length: 14
size: -
J: TRBJ1-2

DNA: TGCGCCAGCAGCCAAGTTGTGACTAGTGATGAGCAGTTCTTC
CDR3: CASSQVVTSDEQFF
V: TRBV4-3
D: -
length: 14
size: -
J: TRBJ2-1

DNA: TGTGCCAGCAGCTTATCCTCGGGAGTCGGCTATGGCTACACCTTC
CDR3: CASSLSSGVGYGYTF
V: TRBV7-2
D: -
length: 15
size: -
J: TRBJ1-2

DNA: TGTGCCAGCAGCTTAAACAGCTACGAGCAGTACTTC
CDR3: CASSLNSYEQYF
V: TRBV7-9
D: -
length: 12
size: -
J: TRBJ2-7

DNA: TGTGCCAGCAGCCGACAGGAGGATCGCGAGCAGTACTTC
CDR3: CASSRQEDREQYF
V: TRBV7-2
D: -
length: 13
size: -
J: TRBJ2-7

DNA: TGTGCCACCAGCAGAGTCCCTGACAGGGGGCGCAAAGAAAAACTGTTTTTT
CDR3: CATSRVPDRGRKEKLFF
V: TRBV15
D: TRBD1
length: 17
size: -
J: TRBJ1-4

DNA: TGTGCCAGCAGCTTTTTGGTTACCGGCGGGGAGCTGTTTTTT
CDR3: CASSFLVTGGELFF
V: TRBV5-8
D: -
length: 14
size: -
J: TRBJ2-2

DNA: TGTGCCAGCAGTTATAATAGAATGGAGTTCTTC
CDR3: CASSYNRMEFF
V: TRBV6-5
D: -
length: 11
size: -
J: TRBJ2-1

DNA: TGTGCCAGCAGCTTGGGAGTCCAGGGGGCGATAGTCTATGGCTACACCTTC
CDR3: CASSLGVQGAIVYGYTF
V: TRBV5-6
D: TRBD1
length: 17
size: -
J: TRBJ1-2

DNA: TGTGCCAGCAGCCAAGATCTGCGGGGACAGGGCGTCTATGGCTACACCTTC
CDR3: CASSQDLRGQGVYGYTF
V: TRBV3-1/TRBV3-2
D: TRBD1
length: 17
size: -
J: TRBJ1-2

DNA: TGTGCCAGCAGCCAGCTCGGGGGTATGACTGAAGCTTTCTTT
CDR3: CASSQLGGMTEAFF
V: TRBV3-1/TRBV3-2
D: -
length: 14
size: once
J: TRBJ1-1

DNA: TGTGCCAGAGGGGGACAGGGCCCCCGGAACACTGAAGCTTTCTTT
CDR3: CARGGQGPRNTEAFF
V: TRBV2
D: TRBD1
length: 15
size: -
J: TRBJ1-1

DNA: TGTGCCACCAGCCAGGAATGGGTGACCCAGTACTTC
CDR3: CATSQEWVTQYF
V: TRBV15
D: -
length: 12
size: -
J: TRBJ2-5

DNA: TGTGCCAGCAGCCAGACAGGGACAAATCAGCCCCAGCATTTT
CDR3: CASSQTGTNQPQHF
V: TRBV7-9
D: TRBD1
length: 14
size: few
J: TRBJ1-5

DNA: TGTGCCAGCACTAAGACAGGGGTTAATGAAAAACTGTTTTTT
CDR3: CASTKTGVNEKLFF
V: TRBV25-1
D: TRBD1
length: 14
size: -
J: TRBJ1-4

DNA: TGTGCCAGCAGAACAGGGGCGGGCCAGCCCCAGCATTTT
CDR3: CASRTGAGQPQHF
V: TRBV12-3/TRBV12-4
D: TRBD1
length: 13
size: -
J: TRBJ1-5

DNA: TGCGCCAGCAGCCATCAAACAGGGGGCTCTGGAAACACCATATATTTT
CDR3: CASSHQTGGSGNTIYF
V: TRBV4-3
D: TRBD1
length: 16
size: -
J: TRBJ1-3

DNA: TGTGCCAGCAGCCGGACAGGGACACACGAGCAGTACTTC
CDR3: CASSRTGTHEQYF
V: TRBV6-5
D: TRBD1
length: 13
size: -
J: TRBJ2-7

DNA: TGTGCCAGCAGCGGAATCTCCGGGACTCAAAGTGCCACTGAAGCTTTCTTT
CDR3: CASSGISGTQSATEAFF
V: TRBV11-2
D: -
length: 17
size: -
J: TRBJ1-1

DNA: TGTGCCAGCTCGGACAGCACACCCGCGAACACCGGGGAGCTGTTTTTT
CDR3: CASSDSTPANTGELFF
V: TRBV18
D: -
length: 16
size: -
J: TRBJ2-2

DNA: TGTGCCAGCACTCTTCAGGGTGGCAATCAGCCCCAGCATTTT
CDR3: CASTLQGGNQPQHF
V: TRBV2
D: -
length: 14
size: -
J: TRBJ1-5

DNA: TGTGCCAGCAGCTTACGTTTAGGGGTCAGCTCCTACGAGCAGTACTTC
CDR3: CASSLRLGVSSYEQYF
V: TRBV7-9
D: -
length: 16
size: -
J: TRBJ2-7

DNA: TGTGCCAGCAGCGCCGAACAGGGTCGCGGTGAAAAACTGTTTTTT
CDR3: CASSAEQGRGEKLFF
V: TRBV9
D: -
length: 15
size: once
J: TRBJ1-4

DNA: TGTGCCAGCAGTTACGAGGGACAGGGCTCTGGAAACACCATATATTTT
CDR3: CASSYEGQGSGNTIYF
V: TRBV6-5
D: TRBD1
length: 16
size: -
J: TRBJ1-3

DNA: TGTGCCAGCAGCTTTTTCCCGGGACAGGGAACCACTGAAGCTTTCTTT
CDR3: CASSFFPGQGTTEAFF
V: TRBV7-2
D: TRBD1
length: 16
size: -
J: TRBJ1-1

DNA: TGTGCCAGCAGGGGACTAGCGGGGGCGGGGGAGACCCAGTACTTC
CDR3: CASRGLAGAGETQYF
V: TRBV3-1/TRBV3-2
D: TRBD2
length: 15
size: -
J: TRBJ2-5

DNA: TGTGCCAGCTCACCAAATGACAGGGGGCCGGACTTC
CDR3: CASSPNDRGPDF
V: TRBV18
D: TRBD1
length: 12
size: -
J: TRBJ2-7

DNA: TGTGTCAGCTCACCGGGGACAGCGAAGGGCTATGGCTACACCTTC
CDR3: CVSSPGTAKGYGYTF
V: TRBV18
D: TRBD1
length: 15
size: -
J: TRBJ1-2

DNA: TGTGCCAGCAGCGCCCTTCAGGGGAACACCGGGGAGCTGTTTTTT
CDR3: CASSALQGNTGELFF
V: TRBV6-4
D: -
length: 15
size: -
J: TRBJ2-2

DNA: TGTGCCAGCAGCGTAGTAGGGGGTGCCCTCTACAATGAGCAGTTCTTC
CDR3: CASSVVGGALYNEQFF
V: TRBV9
D: -
length: 16
size: -
J: TRBJ2-1

DNA: TGTGCCAGTAGTCGACCAGGGTATCAAGAAGCTTTCTTT
CDR3: CASSRPGYQEAFF
V: TRBV19
D: -
length: 13
size: -
J: TRBJ1-1

DNA: TGTGCCAGCTCACTGAGCCTCACAGGGGGCGGCTCCTATGGCTACACCTTC
CDR3: CASSLSLTGGGSYGYTF
V: TRBV18
D: TRBD1
length: 17
size: few
J: TRBJ1-2

DNA: TGCGCCAGCAGCCAAAGCGAGTACAATGAGCAGTTCTTC
CDR3: CASSQSEYNEQFF
V: TRBV4-3
D: -
length: 13
size: few
J: TRBJ2-1

DNA: TGTGCCAGCTCCATGGGACAGGGGAAGGATCAGCCCCAGCATTTT
CDR3: CASSMGQGKDQPQHF
V: TRBV18
D: TRBD1
length: 15
size: -
J: TRBJ1-5

DNA: TGTGCCAGCAGCTTTATAGGGGGCGAGCAGTACTTC
CDR3: CASSFIGGEQYF
V: TRBV7-9
D: -
length: 12
size: -
J: TRBJ2-7

DNA: TGTGCCAGTAGTACGCGGGACAGTACCTACGAGCAGTACTTC
CDR3: CASSTRDSTYEQYF
V: TRBV19
D: -
length: 14
size: -
J: TRBJ2-7

DNA: TGTGCCTGGAGTTGGCGGGGGGGTAACCGGAACACTGAAGCTTTCTTT
CDR3: CAWSWRGGNRNTEAFF
V: TRBV30
D: -
length: 16
size: -
J: TRBJ1-1

DNA: TGTGCCAGCGCCCCTCAGAAGAACACTGAAGCTTTCTTT
CDR3: CASAPQKNTEAFF
V: TRBV18
D: -
length: 13
size: -
J: TRBJ1-1

DNA: TGTGCCAGCAGTTTACAGGGAGGCTACACCTTC
CDR3: CASSLQGGYTF
V: TRBV12-3/TRBV12-4
D: -
length: 11
size: once
J: TRBJ1-2

DNA: TGTGCCATCAGCATCTCGGGACAGGACAATGAGCAGTTCTTC
CDR3: CAISISGQDNEQFF
V: TRBV10-3
D: TRBD1
length: 14
size: -
J: TRBJ2-1

DNA: TGTGCCAGTAGTATCACAGGCGGCAATCAGCCCCAGCATTTT
CDR3: CASSITGGNQPQHF
V: TRBV19
D: -
length: 14
size: -
J: TRBJ1-5

DNA: TGCAGCGTTTGCAGGGATGGGGATCAGCCCCAGCATTTT
CDR3: CSVCRDGDQPQHF
V: TRBV29-1
D: -
length: 13
size: -
J: TRBJ1-5

DNA: TGTGCCAGCAGTTACATCCTCCCTACTGACGAGCAGTACTTC
CDR3: CASSYILPTDEQYF
V: TRBV6-2/TRBV6-3
D: -
length: 14
size: -
J: TRBJ2-7

DNA: TGTGCCAGCAGCCTCGGACAGGGTGAAGCTTTCTTT
CDR3: CASSLGQGEAFF
V: TRBV7-3
D: TRBD1
length: 12
size: -
J: TRBJ1-1

DNA: TGTGCCAGTAGTATACCCGGGACAGGGGGCGACTATGGCTACACCTTC
CDR3: CASSIPGTGGDYGYTF
V: TRBV19
D: TRBD1
length: 16
size: -
J: TRBJ1-2

DNA: TGCGCCAGCAGACAGGGACAGACTAATGAAAAACTGTTTTTT
CDR3: CASRQGQTNEKLFF
V: TRBV5-1
D: TRBD1
length: 14
size: -
J: TRBJ1-4

DNA: TGTGCCAGCAGCCAAGATTTTACAGCCTTTGATGGCTACACCTTC
CDR3: CASSQDFTAFDGYTF
V: TRBV4-2
D: -
length: 15
size: -
J: TRBJ1-2

DNA: TGCAGCGTTGGGTCCCTGCGTATGAACACTGAAGCTTTCTTT
CDR3: CSVGSLRMNTEAFF
V: TRBV29-1
D: -
length: 14
size: -
J: TRBJ1-1

DNA: TGTGCCTGGGACCAAGGGACAGGGGCGTACGAGCAGTACTTC
CDR3: CAWDQGTGAYEQYF
V: TRBV30
D: TRBD1
length: 14
size: -
J: TRBJ2-7

DNA: TGTGCCAGCAGCGTGAGTGGGGCAACCTATGGCTACACCTTC
CDR3: CASSVSGATYGYTF
V: TRBV9
D: -
length: 14
size: -
J: TRBJ1-2

DNA: TGTGCCAGCAGCCAAACAGGGGGCGGCACTGAAGCTTTCTTT
CDR3: CASSQTGGGTEAFF
V: TRBV25-1
D: TRBD1
length: 14
size: -
J: TRBJ1-1

DNA: TGTGCCATCAGTGACGGGCTAGCGGGGGGCTACGAGCAGTACTTC
CDR3: CAISDGLAGGYEQYF
V: TRBV10-3
D: TRBD2
length: 15
size: -
J: TRBJ2-7

DNA: TGTGCCACCAGTTCGCGCCGCAGGAACTATGGCTACACCTTC
CDR3: CATSSRRRNYGYTF
V: TRBV24-1
D: -
length: 14
size: -
J: TRBJ1-2

DNA: TGTGCCAGCCAACAGGTGGGGGGTTTTGTGGCCCAGTACTTC
CDR3: CASQQVGGFVAQYF
V: TRBV6-6
D: -
length: 14
size: -
J: TRBJ2-5

DNA: TGCAGCGTTGAAAGAGGAATGAACACTGAAGCTTTCTTT
CDR3: CSVERGMNTEAFF
V: TRBV29-1
D: -
length: 13
size: -
J: TRBJ1-1

DNA: TGTGCCAGCTCACCGCTGACTAGCGGGGGGGTGGATACGCAGTATTTT
CDR3: CASSPLTSGGVDTQYF
V: TRBV18
D: TRBD2
length: 16
size: -
J: TRBJ2-3

DNA: TGTGCCAGCAGTATGGACAGGGTGGTAGGAGGCTACACCTTC
CDR3: CASSMDRVVGGYTF
V: TRBV6-5
D: TRBD1
length: 14
size: -
J: TRBJ1-2